This T cell receptor beta chain was captured by sequencing in a study of CXCR3-negative and CXCR3-positive naive CD8 T cells. Across the whole study: There were 120 million to 150 million TRB reads altogether, and each library had about 1.5 +/- 0.3 million of them. Whole-study findings and limits: CXCR3 expression dropped partially after cryopreservation, and most assays relied on fresh PBMCs.

In germline, CDR1 is SGHRS, CDR2 YFSETQ. The CDR3 runs 13 residues. Worth noting for this clonotype: Its antigen is currently unknown.

cDNA libraries for TRB were generated by 5' RACE incorporating UMI labels. TCRdb reanalyzed the 5' RACE reads and collapses them to one entry per CDR3 protein, without DNA. The table lists around 24,000 distinct CDR3 sequences. Sequenced material: naive CXCR3- CD8+ T cells from blood. The subset was: CD45RO-CCR7+CD27+CD95- naive CD8+ T cells lacking CXCR3 (TNR3-). This sequence originates from a human donor in good health. Some clones in this sample may be carry-over from other donors' samples. This sequence joins TRBV5-1 and TRBJ2-7; the D gene TCRdb calls, TRBD1, cannot be checked with no DNA. CDR3 in amino acids: CASGSGTDYEQYF.